A single sample gave rise to the 8 T cell receptor beta chains below, sequenced in a study of blood T cell repertoires in COVID-19. Some clones are missing from TCRdb's copy, which holds only in-frame ones; the method was immunoSEQ multiplex PCR. The data hold roughly 100,000 clones, with around 81% observed a single time. Sequenced input: peripheral blood. The receptors come from an elderly man with acute or convalescent COVID-19.

The sample holds a few counts of this clone. The rearrangement links TRBV10-3 to TRBJ1-5, with 9 positions matching TRBD1. The J segment lost 4 bases and the V segment lost 0 bases, leaving 1 base of the junction unmatched. This CDR3 has 15 amino acids. CDR1 ENHRY and CDR2 SYGVKD come from the germline V gene. CDR3 DNA sequence: TGTGCCATCAGTGAGTCGGGGACAGGGAATCAGCCCCAGCATTTT. Translating gives CAISESGTGNQPQHF.

The genes are TRBV28 and TRBJ2-1; 9 bases line up with TRBD1. The germline CDR1 and CDR2 sequences are MDHEN and SYDVKM. J was trimmed by 4 bases and V by 4 bases; bases with no gene match: 5. This CDR3 contains 15 residues. CDR3 nucleotide sequence: TGTGCCAGCAGTTCCTCCGGGACAGGGTACAATGAGCAGTTCTTC. The encoded protein is CASSSSGTGYNEQFF.

The chain is built from TRBV6-5 and TRBJ2-3; 8 bases agree with TRBD1. Per the germline V gene, CDR1 is MNHEY and CDR2 is SVGAGI. With V trimmed by 5 bases and J by 6 bases, 4 bases remained unmatched. The CDR3 is 13 residues long. CDR3 sequence: CASSKDREDTQYF. In DNA form, the CDR3 reads TGTGCCAGCAGTAAGGACAGGGAGGATACGCAGTATTTT.

This sequence joins TRBV2 and TRBJ2-3; D gene ambiguous. The germline V and J ends were trimmed by 6 bases and 1 base, with 14 bases remaining between them. The CDR3 is made up of 15 amino acids. The germline CDR1 and CDR2 sequences are SNHLY and FYNNEI. The CDR3 loop reads CASSENPGGTDTQYF. In DNA form, the CDR3 reads TGTGCCAGCAGCGAGAACCCGGGTGGCACAGATACGCAGTATTTT. The full variable domain, in which reference TRBV2 and TRBJ2-3 provide the parts outside the CDR3, is EPEVTQTPSHQVTQMGQEVILRCVPISNHLYFYWYRQILGQKVEFLVSFYNNEISEKSEIFDDQFSVERPDGSNFTLKIRSTKLEDSAMYFCASSENPGGTDTQYFGPGTRLTVL.

The rearrangement links TRBV6-5 to TRBJ1-3, with 8 bases fitting TRBD1. Trimming took 6 bases from V and 7 from J; bases not matched to a gene: 11. Germline V CDR1 and CDR2: MNHEY, SVGAGI. The CDR3 runs 15 residues. The CDR3 loop reads CASSLHGTGQNTIYF. CDR3 sequence (DNA): TGTGCCAGCAGCCTACACGGGACAGGTCAGAACACCATATATTTT.

The chain uses TRBV28 and TRBJ1-2, with D uncertain. The CDR3 has 12 amino acids. V lost 6 bases and J 8 bases, leaving 13 bases between the germline ends. Per the germline V gene, CDR1 is MDHEN and CDR2 is SYDVKM. The CDR3 loop is CASRRNTEGYTF. CDR3 bases: TGTGCCAGCAGACGAAATACTGAGGGCTACACCTTC.

The gene calls are TRBV28 and TRBJ1-4; the D gene is possibly TRBD1 (5 bases). Trimming left V 5 bases short and J 8 bases short, with 15 bases between. The germline V gene encodes CDR1 MDHEN and CDR2 SYDVKM. The CDR3 has 14 residues. The CDR3 spells CASSSGGTKEKLFF. In DNA, the CDR3 is TGTGCCAGCAGTAGCGGGGGGACGAAGGAAAAACTGTTTTTT.

The chain employs TRBV5-1 and TRBJ1-5; 9 bases fit TRBD1. With 4 bases clipped from V and 6 bases from J, the junction kept 2 bases outside the gene matches. The germline V gene has CDR1 SGHRS and CDR2 YFSETQ. The CDR3 contains 13 residues. Here the CDR3 DNA reads TGCGCCAGCAGCCAGGACAGGGGTCAGCCCCAGCATTTT. The encoded protein is CASSQDRGQPQHF.